The clone carrying this T cell receptor beta chain was detected only a few times. The sorted Tregs were CD4+CD25+CD127-/low cells. TCRdb re-called the 5' RACE reads through MiXCR, storing one row per CDR3 protein. The sample lists tens of thousands of distinct CDR3 sequences; less than 30% were seen once. Germline V gene lookup returns CDR1 MGHRA and CDR2 YSYEKL. This CDR3 has 13 amino acids. V was shortened by 4 bases and J by 3 bases, with 7 bases between the two germline ends. The specimen sequenced was tumor-infiltrating Tregs sorted from the breast tumor. The chain joins TRBV4-1 to TRBJ1-5; TRBD1 is a possible D gene (5 bases). This receptor was identified in a female donor with breast cancer. CDR3 protein: CASSLQDNQPQHF. The CDR3 DNA sequence: TGCGCCAGCAGCCTACAGGACAATCAGCCCCAGCATTTT.